The TCR beta chain under discussion was sequenced for a study of CD8+ T cells in alopecia areata. Overall study findings and caveats: Scalp sequencing also captures normal skin's resident alphabeta T cells. More clonal than normal scalp was lesional scalp, particularly alopecia totalis/universalis.

Trimming took 0 bases from V and 12 from J, leaving 9 bases between them. There are 11 residues in the CDR3. The germline V gene encodes CDR1 SGHDN and CDR2 FVKESK. With regard to this clone: The antigen is undetermined.

cDNA reverse transcribed from extracted RNA served as the sequencing template. The data were produced by immunoSEQ multiplex PCR, yet TCRdb's version contains in-frame clones alone and is incomplete. The sample has about 100,000 clones, approximately 59% seen once. The chain has TRBV14 and TRBJ2-7; D unresolved. The sequenced sample was CD8+ T cells sorted from blood. This TCR came from a human donor in good health. Here the CDR3 DNA reads TGTGCCAGCAGCCAAGATAGGGTTCGGTACTTC. Encoded protein: CASSQDRVRYF.